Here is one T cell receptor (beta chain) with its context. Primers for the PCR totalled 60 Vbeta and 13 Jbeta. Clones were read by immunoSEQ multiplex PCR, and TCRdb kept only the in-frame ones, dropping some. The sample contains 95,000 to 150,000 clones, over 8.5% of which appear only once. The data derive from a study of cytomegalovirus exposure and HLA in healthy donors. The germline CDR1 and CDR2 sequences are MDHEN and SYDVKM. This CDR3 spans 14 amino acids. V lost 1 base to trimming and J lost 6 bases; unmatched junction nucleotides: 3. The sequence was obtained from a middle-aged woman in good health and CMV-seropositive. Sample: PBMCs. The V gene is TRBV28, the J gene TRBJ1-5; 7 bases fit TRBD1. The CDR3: CASSLLGGGQPQHF. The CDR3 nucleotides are TGTGCCAGCAGTTTATTAGGGGGCGGTCAGCCCCAGCATTTT.